This T cell receptor beta chain stems from a study of OX40 agonist ivuxolimab in advanced cancers. Notes on the research overall: Ivuxolimab was a fully human IgG2 agonistic monoclonal antibody targeting the costimulatory receptor OX40 (CD134). Intravenous ivuxolimab was administered to patients every 2 weeks at six dose levels: 0.01, 0.1, 0.3, 1.5, 3 and 10 mg/kg. Of the roughly 53 patients in dose escalation, approximately 20 had hepatocellular carcinoma, about 15 had melanoma, 9 had renal cell carcinoma and 9 had head and neck cancer. In the dose-escalation cohort, 82.7% of patients were male, and the mean age was roughly 60 years with a range of roughly 20 to 79. Patients were allowed to have had prior anti-PD-1, anti-PD-L1 or anti-CTLA-4 therapy, and 30% to 40% of the dose-escalation patients had been treated with checkpoint inhibitors. Partial responses occurred in three dose-escalation patients: two with cutaneous melanoma and one with hepatocellular carcinoma. The point of sequencing TCRbeta in the periphery was to test whether ivuxolimab changed TCR sequence diversity and drove clonal T-cell expansion. The paper describes the monotherapy dose-escalation part (N ≈ 51 patients) of the phase I trial of ivuxolimab.

Genomic DNA was extracted from sorted cells for sequencing of the TCRbeta CDR3 region. The immunoSEQ Assay was used to sequence the TCRbeta CDR3 regions. This immuneACCESS table, as held by TCRdb, lists in-frame sequences with V and J called but not all clones. Of the missing ones, under half trace to an unresolved V gene in checked studies; the others have no known cause. In all, the sample holds some 95,000 clones, and roughly 84% of those were seen once. The ten top clones hold 3.5% to 4% of the sample. Points on this clone: It lacks a known antigen. Base-call qualities are not available, and no considerably larger clone is one nucleotide away.

Counted from cysteine to phenylalanine, this CDR3 has 17 amino acids. Just CDR3 DNA is preserved here, 51 bases in frame from base 1. Trimming takes 1 base off V and 6 bases off J; junction bases not matched to a gene: 11. Sequences LGHNA (CDR1) and YSLEER (CDR2) are obtained from the germline V gene. Patients with a history of autoimmune disease or receiving systemic immunosuppression were excluded from the trial. Peripheral blood for TCR sequencing was drawn from every dose cohort at baseline, at cycle 4 day 1 and at cycle 7 day 1. The samples were taken from a phase I, first-in-human, multicenter, open-label dose-escalation trial of ivuxolimab. Adults with locally advanced or metastatic melanoma, renal cell, hepatocellular, or head and neck squamous cell carcinoma were enrolled in the trial. Before TCR sequencing, CD4+ T cells and CD8+ T cells from peripheral blood were sorted into separate populations.

What the study reported, not specific to this receptor: After ivuxolimab, more expanded clones were found on average in CD8+ T cells than in CD4+ T cells. At doses of 0.1 to 3.0 mg/kg, clonal expansion of both CD4+ and CD8+ blood T cells was observed from baseline to week 6. Low levels of normalized T-cell clonal expansion were also seen in some nonresponding patients. Antigen specificity was not determined for the clonally expanded peripheral T cells. In the 0.1-3.0 mg/kg groups, partial responders were among the patients with the lowest normalized peripheral clonal expansion, particularly in CD8+ T cells.

The material was CD4+ or CD8+ T cells sorted from blood, obtained in a trial of the OX40 agonist ivuxolimab. The clonotype comes from an adult with an advanced solid tumor such as melanoma, head and neck, liver or kidney cancer. The chain joins TRBV4-3 to TRBJ1-2, and 10 bases in between align with TRBD1. The sequenced DNA: TGCGCCAGCAGCCAAGTCACATACGACAGGGGGCTCAATGGCTACACCTTC. Its product reads: CASSQVTYDRGLNGYTF.